This entry lists 20 T cell receptor beta chains sequenced from one sample in a study of resident and recirculating memory T cells in vitiligo. The method was immunoSEQ multiplex PCR; TCRdb's version includes in-frame clones alone and lacks a portion of them. Among fewer than 80,000 clones listed, about nine tenths were seen once. Material: blood. These receptors were taken from a male donor with vitiligo.

The CDR3 loop reads CASSGRLAGDTDTQYF. DNA for the CDR3: TGTGCCAGCAGCGGAAGACTAGCGGGGGACACAGATACGCAGTATTTT. This chain joins TRBV9 and TRBJ2-3; 12 bases fit TRBD2. V lost 3 bases to trimming and J lost 2 bases; unmatched junction nucleotides: 4. Germline V CDR1 and CDR2: SGDLS, YYNGEE. This CDR3 spans 16 amino acids.

In DNA form, the CDR3 reads TGTGCCAGCAGCTTGGGACAGGGGTCTGACTATGGCTACACCTTC. This codes for CASSLGQGSDYGYTF. This rearrangement joins TRBV5-4 to TRBJ1-2; TRBD1 aligns across 8 bases. The germline CDR1 and CDR2 sequences are SGHNT and YYREEE (reference sequence). J gave up 3 bases and V 0 bases, and 4 bases lay outside the gene matches. There are 15 residues in the CDR3.

Points on this clone: A much larger clone lies a single base off, so this may be a read error. The chain employs TRBV4-3 and TRBJ2-5, with 9 bases fitting TRBD2. CDR3 length equals 15 residues. Looked up from germline, CDR1 is LGHNA and CDR2 is YSLEER. With V trimmed by 1 base and J by 1 base, 1 base remained unmatched. This chain's CDR3 is CASSQARGGQETQYF. The CDR3 region has the DNA TGCGCCAGCAGCCAAGCGCGGGGGGGCCAAGAGACCCAGTACTTC.

Only one count was recorded for this clone. The chain has TRBV9 and TRBJ1-5; 8 bases line up with TRBD1. The V segment lost 3 bases and the J segment 7 bases; nucleotides outside the gene matches: 9. The CDR3 is 15 residues long. CDR1 and CDR2 (germline): SGDLS, YYNGEE. The CDR3 spells CASSASPTGEQPQHF. The CDR3 DNA follows: TGTGCCAGCAGCGCCTCCCCGACAGGGGAGCAGCCCCAGCATTTT.

In this sample, this clone turned up once. The chain recombines TRBV27 with TRBJ2-5; 10 bases agree with TRBD1. CDR1 is MNHEY, CDR2 SMNVEV, per germline (reference sequence). V shed 7 bases and J 5 bases; nucleotides not matched to a gene: 13. This CDR3 is built from 16 residues. CDR3 sequence (DNA): TGTGCCAGCAAATCCCTAGGACAGGGGGGCAGGGAGACCCAGTACTTC. The encoded protein is CASKSLGQGGRETQYF.

CDR3 protein: CASSPGGTQETQYF. The CDR3 DNA sequence: TGCGCCAGCAGCCCGGGGGGCACACAAGAGACCCAGTACTTC. The chain recombines TRBV5-1 with TRBJ2-5; a weak D match, TRBD2 (7 bases). Between the trimmed V and J ends, which lost 4 bases and 2 bases, there was a span of 12 bases. The CDR3 extends over 14 amino acids. The germline CDR1 and CDR2 sequences are SGHRS and YFSETQ.

This sequence joins TRBV5-4 and TRBJ2-4, with a tentative D call TRBD2 (6 bases). Germline-derived CDR1 and CDR2 are SGHNT and YYREEE (reference sequence). The V end was cut by 3 bases, the J end by 1 base, with 14 bases between. This CDR3 spans 16 amino acids. The CDR3 DNA reads TGTGCCAGCAGCTCTCAGCAGGAGGGCGCCAAAAACATTCAGTACTTC. Its translation is CASSSQQEGAKNIQYF. The full variable domain, completed using reference TRBV5-4 and TRBJ2-4, is ETGVTQSPTHLIKTRGQQVTLRCSSQSGHNTVSWYQQALGQGPQFIFQYYREEENGRGNFPPRFSGLQFPNYSSELNVNALELDDSALYLCASSSQQEGAKNIQYFGAGTRLSVL.

This clone appeared a few times. V is TRBV11-2 and J is TRBJ2-7, with a possible D match to TRBD1 (6 bases). Deletions cut 5 bases from V and 0 bases from J, with 20 bases between. Germline V gives CDR1 SGHAT, CDR2 FQNNGV. The CDR3 has 17 amino acids. CDR3 in amino acids: CASSLRLTGINSYEQYF. CDR3 coding DNA: TGTGCCAGCAGCCTTCGCTTAACAGGGATCAACTCCTACGAGCAGTACTTC.

The rearrangement uses TRBV28 and TRBJ1-2, with D tentatively TRBD1 (6 bases). Germline values: CDR1 MDHEN, CDR2 SYDVKM. The CDR3 consists of 13 residues. Between the trimmed V and J ends, which lost 4 bases and 4 bases, there was a span of 10 bases. This chain's CDR3 is CASSSTGFYGYTF. The CDR3, as DNA: TGTGCCAGCAGTTCAACAGGGTTCTATGGCTACACCTTC.

The rearrangement joins TRBV4-2 to TRBJ2-3; 9 bases match TRBD2. V lost 1 base and J lost 1; bases outside the gene matches: 6. This CDR3 is built from 17 residues. Germline CDR1 and CDR2: LGHNA and YNFKEQ. Written as DNA, the CDR3 is TGTGCCAGCAGCCAAGCTGGGCGGGGGGGCGGCACAGATACGCAGTATTTT. It yields the protein CASSQAGRGGGTDTQYF.

The chain combines TRBV9 with TRBJ2-7; D is uncertain. V was clipped by 4 bases and J by 1 base, with 15 bases between them. This CDR3 is built from 15 residues. The germline V gene has CDR1 SGDLS and CDR2 YYNGEE. CDR3 in amino acids: CASSPSSVASYEQYF. CDR3 DNA: TGTGCCAGCAGCCCCTCCAGCGTAGCTTCCTACGAGCAGTACTTC.

This clone appeared once. The gene calls are TRBV7-2 and TRBJ1-2, with D unclear. The CDR3 covers 14 residues. The V and J ends lost 5 bases and 3 bases respectively, with 13 bases between them. The germline V gene has CDR1 SGHTA and CDR2 FQGNSA. CDR3 sequence: CASSPWAGHYGYTF. CDR3 bases: TGTGCCAGCAGCCCCTGGGCGGGCCACTATGGCTACACCTTC.

The chain joins TRBV18 to TRBJ1-1; TRBD1 agrees at 7 bases. The CDR3 length is 12 residues. Germline CDR1 is KGHSH and CDR2 is LQKENI. Trimming cost V 5 bases and J 4 bases; bases outside gene matches: 1. The CDR3 nucleotides are TGTGCCAGCTCAGCAGGGGGCACTGAAGCTTTCTTT. Translation: CASSAGGTEAFF. The full variable domain, in which reference TRBV18 and TRBJ1-1 provide the parts outside the CDR3, is NAGVMQNPRHLVRRRGQEARLRCSPMKGHSHVYWYRQLPEEGLKFMVYLQKENIIDESGMPKERFSAEFPKEGPSILRIQQVVRGDSAAYFCASSAGGTEAFFGQGTRLTVV.

This clone came up once. V and J are TRBV5-4 and TRBJ2-5; tentatively, D is TRBD2 (6 bases). Judging by the DNA end, TRBJ2-7 fits better; the J call may be wrong. The CDR3 extends over 13 amino acids. The germline V gene encodes CDR1 SGHNT and CDR2 YYREEE (reference sequence). The CDR3 nucleotides are TGTGCCAGCAGCTCCGGGAGTTCCTACGAGCAGTACTTC. Translated: CASSSGSSYEQYF.

J is TRBJ2-2 and V is TRBV5-1; TRBD1 is a possible D gene (5 bases). This CDR3 contains 13 residues. Germline CDR1 is SGHRS and CDR2 is YFSETQ. Trimming shortened V by 4 bases and J by 6 bases, and 10 bases separated the two germline ends. CDR3 DNA sequence: TGCGCCAGCAGCGTAACAGGTTCCGGGGAGCTGTTTTTT. Encoded protein: CASSVTGSGELFF.

The gene calls are TRBV28 and TRBJ2-7; 10 positions match TRBD2. After removal of 8 bases from V and 3 bases from J, the junction contained 4 bases not matched to a gene. The CDR3 spans 13 residues. The V gene's germline CDR1 is MDHEN and CDR2 SYDVKM. The CDR3 DNA follows: TGTGCCAGCCGGAGCGGGGGGGACTACGAGCAGTACTTC. This gives the protein CASRSGGDYEQYF.

The chain carries TRBV7-9 and TRBJ2-1; TRBD1 agrees at 9 bases. The J segment lost 1 base and the V segment lost 1 base, leaving 11 bases of the junction unmatched. The germline CDR1 and CDR2 sequences are SEHNR and FQNEAQ (reference sequence). This CDR3 has 19 amino acids. The CDR3 sequence: CASSLDPGTGSPSYNEQFF. As DNA, the CDR3 is TGTGCCAGCAGCTTAGATCCCGGGACAGGGAGCCCATCCTACAATGAGCAGTTCTTC.

This clone has just one count. V and J are TRBV28 and TRBJ1-4; 8 nucleotides line up with TRBD1. Trimming took 5 bases from V and 17 from J; bases not matched to a gene: 16. CDR1 is MDHEN, CDR2 SYDVKM, per germline. The CDR3 is 14 residues long. The CDR3, as DNA: TGTGCCAGCAGTCCCGAACAGGGGGGCTTTTCGGTCTTTTTT. Amino acids: CASSPEQGGFSVFF.

The chain has TRBV11-2 and TRBJ1-1; TRBD1 matches 8 bases. The V segment lost 1 base and the J segment 2 bases; nucleotides outside the gene matches: 12. Germline CDR1 reads SGHAT; CDR2 reads FQNNGV. CDR3 length equals 18 residues. For the CDR3, the DNA is TGTGCCAGCAGCTTAGGGGCATACCGGGACAGGCAAAACACTGAAGCTTTCTTT. Translation: CASSLGAYRDRQNTEAFF.

The V gene is TRBV2, the J gene TRBJ2-5; 11 bases line up with TRBD2. The CDR3 sequence is 16 residues long. J lost 1 base, V lost 6 bases, and 7 bases had no gene match. Germline V lookup: CDR1 SNHLY, CDR2 FYNNEI. The CDR3 coding sequence is TGTGCCAGCAGGGCCGGGACTAGCGGTTCCCAAGAGACCCAGTACTTC. This gives the protein CASRAGTSGSQETQYF.